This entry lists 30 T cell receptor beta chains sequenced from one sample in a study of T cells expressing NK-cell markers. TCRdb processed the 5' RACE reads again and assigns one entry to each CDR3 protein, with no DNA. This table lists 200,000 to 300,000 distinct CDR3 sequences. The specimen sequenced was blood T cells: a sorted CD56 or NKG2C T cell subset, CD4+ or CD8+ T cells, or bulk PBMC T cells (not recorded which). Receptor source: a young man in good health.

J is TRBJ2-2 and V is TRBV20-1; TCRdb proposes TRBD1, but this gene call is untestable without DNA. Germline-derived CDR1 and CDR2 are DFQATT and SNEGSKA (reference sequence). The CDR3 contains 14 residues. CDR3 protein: CSASSPLDPGELFF.

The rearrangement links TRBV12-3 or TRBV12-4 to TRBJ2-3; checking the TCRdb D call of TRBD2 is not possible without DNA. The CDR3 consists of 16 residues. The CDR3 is CASSKRLAGSTDTQYF.

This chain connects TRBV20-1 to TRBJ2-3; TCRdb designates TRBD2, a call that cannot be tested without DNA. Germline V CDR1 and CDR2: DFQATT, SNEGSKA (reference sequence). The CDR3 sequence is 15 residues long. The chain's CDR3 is CSARWLAGVEDTQYF.

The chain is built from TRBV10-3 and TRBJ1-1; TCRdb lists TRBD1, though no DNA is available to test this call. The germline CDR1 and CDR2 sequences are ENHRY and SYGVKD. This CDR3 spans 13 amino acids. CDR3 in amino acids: CAIKRGPDTEAFF.

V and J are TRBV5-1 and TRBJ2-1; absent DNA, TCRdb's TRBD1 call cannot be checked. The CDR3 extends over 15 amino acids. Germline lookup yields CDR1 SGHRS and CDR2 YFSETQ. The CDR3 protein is CASSRPGTVYNEQFF.

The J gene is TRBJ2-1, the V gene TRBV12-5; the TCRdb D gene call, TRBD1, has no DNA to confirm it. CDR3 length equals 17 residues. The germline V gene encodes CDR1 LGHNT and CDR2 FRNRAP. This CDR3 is CASGLVLGRRFYNEQFF. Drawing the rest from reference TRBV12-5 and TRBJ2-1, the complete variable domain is DARVTQTPRHKVTEMGQEVTMRCQPILGHNTVFWYRQTMMQGLELLAYFRNRAPLDDSGMPKDRFSAEMPDATLATLKIQPSEPRDSAVYFCASGLVLGRRFYNEQFFGPGTRLTVL.

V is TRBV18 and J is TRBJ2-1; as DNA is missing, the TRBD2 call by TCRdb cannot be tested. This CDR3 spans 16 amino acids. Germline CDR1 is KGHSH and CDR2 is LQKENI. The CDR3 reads CASSPDKRSSYNEQFF.

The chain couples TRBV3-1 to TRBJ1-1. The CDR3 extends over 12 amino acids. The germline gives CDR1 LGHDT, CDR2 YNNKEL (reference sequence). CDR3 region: CASSQSGTEAFF.

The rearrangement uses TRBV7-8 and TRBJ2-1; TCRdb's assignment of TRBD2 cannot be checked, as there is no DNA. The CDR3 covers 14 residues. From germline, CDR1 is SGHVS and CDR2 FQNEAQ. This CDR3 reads CASSPGTSANEQFF.

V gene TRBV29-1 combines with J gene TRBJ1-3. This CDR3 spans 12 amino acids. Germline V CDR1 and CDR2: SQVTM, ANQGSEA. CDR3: CSVGENLNTIYF.

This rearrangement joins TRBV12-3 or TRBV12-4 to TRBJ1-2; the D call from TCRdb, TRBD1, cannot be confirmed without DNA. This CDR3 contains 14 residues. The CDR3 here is CASSFTGGAHGYTF.

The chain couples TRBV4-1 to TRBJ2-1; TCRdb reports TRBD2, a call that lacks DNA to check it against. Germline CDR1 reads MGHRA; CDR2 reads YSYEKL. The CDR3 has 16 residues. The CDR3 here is CASSQVDSGNRDEQFF.

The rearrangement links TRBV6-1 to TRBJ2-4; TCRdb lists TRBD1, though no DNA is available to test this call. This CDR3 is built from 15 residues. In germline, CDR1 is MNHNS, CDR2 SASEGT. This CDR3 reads CASSTQQGAKNIQYF.

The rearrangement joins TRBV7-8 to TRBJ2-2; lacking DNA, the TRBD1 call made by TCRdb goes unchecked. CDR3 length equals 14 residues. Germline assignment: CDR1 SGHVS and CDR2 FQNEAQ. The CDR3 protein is CASRTIRAVGGLFF.

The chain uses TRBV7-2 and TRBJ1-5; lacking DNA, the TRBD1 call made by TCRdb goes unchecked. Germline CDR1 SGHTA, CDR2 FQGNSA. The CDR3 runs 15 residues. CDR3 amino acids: CASSLTGEEDQPQHF.

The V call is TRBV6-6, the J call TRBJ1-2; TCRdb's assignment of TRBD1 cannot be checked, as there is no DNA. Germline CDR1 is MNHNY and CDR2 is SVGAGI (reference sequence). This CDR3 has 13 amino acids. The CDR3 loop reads CASSSHRGDGYTF.

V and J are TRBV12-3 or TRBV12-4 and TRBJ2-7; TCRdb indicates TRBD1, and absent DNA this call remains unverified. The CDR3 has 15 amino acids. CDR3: CASSLEGTVTYEQYF.

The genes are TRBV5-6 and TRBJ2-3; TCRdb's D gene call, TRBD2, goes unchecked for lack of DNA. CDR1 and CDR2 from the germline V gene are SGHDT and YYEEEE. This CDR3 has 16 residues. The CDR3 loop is CASSAGQRISTDTQYF.

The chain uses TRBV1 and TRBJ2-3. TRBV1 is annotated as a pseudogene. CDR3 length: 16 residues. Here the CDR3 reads CTSSPQLGLAWDTQYF.

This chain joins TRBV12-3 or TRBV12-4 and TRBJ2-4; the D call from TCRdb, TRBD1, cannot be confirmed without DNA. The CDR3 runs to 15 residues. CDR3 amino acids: CASTRREQEGTIQYF.

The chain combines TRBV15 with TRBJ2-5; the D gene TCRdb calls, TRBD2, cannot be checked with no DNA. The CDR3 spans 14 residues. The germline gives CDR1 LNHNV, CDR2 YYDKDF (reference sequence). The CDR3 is CATRARPGMETQYF.

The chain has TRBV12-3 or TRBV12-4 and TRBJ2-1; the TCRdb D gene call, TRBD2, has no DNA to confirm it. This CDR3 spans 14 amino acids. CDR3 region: CASSESSGHNEQFF.

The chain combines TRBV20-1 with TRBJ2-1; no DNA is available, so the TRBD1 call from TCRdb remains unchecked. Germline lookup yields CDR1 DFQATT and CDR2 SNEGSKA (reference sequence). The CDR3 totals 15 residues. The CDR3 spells CSATTGVSSYNEQFF.

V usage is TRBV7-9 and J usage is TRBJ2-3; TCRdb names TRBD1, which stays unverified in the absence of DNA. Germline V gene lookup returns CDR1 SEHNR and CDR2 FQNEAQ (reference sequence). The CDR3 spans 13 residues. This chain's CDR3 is CASSRDGEDTQYF.

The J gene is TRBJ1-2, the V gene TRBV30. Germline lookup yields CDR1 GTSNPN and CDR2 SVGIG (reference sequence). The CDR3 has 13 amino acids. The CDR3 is CAGLKVNSGGYTF.

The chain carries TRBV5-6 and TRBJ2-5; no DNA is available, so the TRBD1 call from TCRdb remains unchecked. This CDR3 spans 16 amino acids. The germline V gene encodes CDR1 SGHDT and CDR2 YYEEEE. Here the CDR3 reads CASSPGRGQGGETQYF.

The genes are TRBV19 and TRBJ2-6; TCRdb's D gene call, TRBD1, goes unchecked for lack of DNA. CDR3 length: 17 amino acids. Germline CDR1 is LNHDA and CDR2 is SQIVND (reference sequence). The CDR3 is CASTRRGGGSGANVLTF. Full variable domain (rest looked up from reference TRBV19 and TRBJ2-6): DGGITQSPKYLFRKEGQNVTLSCEQNLNHDAMYWYRQDPGQGLRLIYYSQIVNDFQKGDIAEGYSVSREKKESFPLTVTSAQKNPTAFYLCASTRRGGGSGANVLTFGAGSRLTVL.

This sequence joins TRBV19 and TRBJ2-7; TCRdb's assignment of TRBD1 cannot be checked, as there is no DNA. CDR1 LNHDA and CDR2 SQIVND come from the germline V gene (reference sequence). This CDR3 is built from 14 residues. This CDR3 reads CASSIGAGGYEQYF. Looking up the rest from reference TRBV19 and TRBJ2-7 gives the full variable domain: DGGITQSPKYLFRKEGQNVTLSCEQNLNHDAMYWYRQDPGQGLRLIYYSQIVNDFQKGDIAEGYSVSREKKESFPLTVTSAQKNPTAFYLCASSIGAGGYEQYFGPGTRLTVT.

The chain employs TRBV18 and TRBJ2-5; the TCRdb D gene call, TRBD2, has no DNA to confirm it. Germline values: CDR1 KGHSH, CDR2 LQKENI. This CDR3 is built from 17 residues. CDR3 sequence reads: CASSQGLAGPSQETQYF.

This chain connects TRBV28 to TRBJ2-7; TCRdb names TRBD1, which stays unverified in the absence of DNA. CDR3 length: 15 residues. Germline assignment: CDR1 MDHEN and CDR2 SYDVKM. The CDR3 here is CASSLIGTVSYEQYF. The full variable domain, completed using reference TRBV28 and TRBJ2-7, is DVKVTQSSRYLVKRTGEKVFLECVQDMDHENMFWYRQDPGLGLRLIYFSYDVKMKEKGDIPEGYSVSREKKERFSLILESASTNQTSMYLCASSLIGTVSYEQYFGPGTRLTVT.